The rows below give T cell receptor beta chains drawn from one sample of a study of T cell repertoires in cytomegalovirus infection. Antigens of these TCRs are unknown. Via MiXCR, TCRdb re-called the reads, giving one row per CDR3 protein. The sample records around 900,000 distinct CDR3 sequences, approximately 31% being singletons. This material consisted of cultured CD8+ T cells from PBMCs, taken from culture after CMV antigen stimulation. The receptor source for this set is a human donor in good health (CMV status not recorded). Some clones in this sample may be carry-over from other donors' samples. CDR3s include the opening cysteine and the closing phenylalanine or tryptophan. The D gene is left open where the match is weak. A clone size is listed for some rows: how often the clone was seen (once, few, many), or a class if it is expanded.

CDR3 length	V gene	J gene	clone size	D gene	CDR3 protein	CDR3 DNA
16	TRBV5-4	TRBJ1-2	once	-	CASSRTSSGILIRYTF	TGTGCCAGCAGCCGCACGTCCTCGGGGATCCTTATCCGCTACACCTTC
16	TRBV12-3/TRBV12-4	TRBJ1-6	-	-	CASSLALKGPHSPLHF	TGTGCCAGCAGTTTAGCGCTTAAGGGGCCCCATTCACCCCTCCACTTT
19	TRBV15	TRBJ2-3	few	-	CATSRDRTLEHLRTDTQYF	TGTGCCACCAGCAGAGATCGAACACTGGAACACCTGCGGACAGATACGCAGTATTTT
15	TRBV5-1	TRBJ1-1	few	TRBD1	CASSHRDRENTEAFF	TGCGCCAGCAGCCACCGGGACAGGGAGAACACTGAAGCTTTCTTT
15	TRBV7-9	TRBJ2-1	many	TRBD2	CASTPGLAVYNEQFF	TGTGCCAGCACTCCGGGGCTAGCGGTCTACAATGAGCAGTTCTTC
12	TRBV11-2	TRBJ1-2	-	-	CASSFQLEGYTF	TGTGCCAGCAGCTTCCAATTGGAGGGCTACACCTTC
15	TRBV7-9	TRBJ1-5	-	-	CASSYGLHGDQPQHF	TGTGCCAGCAGCTACGGCCTTCACGGGGATCAGCCCCAGCATTTT
13	TRBV20-1	TRBJ2-5	-	-	CSAPRIGFETQYF	TGCAGTGCTCCAAGGATAGGGTTCGAGACCCAGTACTTC
19	TRBV6-2/TRBV6-3	TRBJ2-5	few	TRBD1	CASSYSDRGLGEYQETQYF	TGTGCCAGCAGTTACTCGGACAGGGGGCTAGGGGAATACCAAGAGACCCAGTACTTC
14	TRBV12-3/TRBV12-4	TRBJ2-2	-	TRBD1	CASITGGGTGELFF	TGTGCCAGCATCACAGGGGGCGGGACCGGGGAGCTGTTTTTT
16	TRBV7-2	TRBJ2-3	few	-	CASSLRRDSYTDTQYF	TGTGCCAGCAGCTTAAGGCGGGACTCGTACACAGATACGCAGTATTTT
17	TRBV3-1	TRBJ1-4	few	TRBD1	CASSQEGQGAPNEKLFF	TGTGCCAGCAGCCAAGAGGGACAGGGGGCGCCTAATGAAAAACTGTTTTTT
14	TRBV15	TRBJ2-1	-	TRBD2	CATNPAGGRNEQFF	TGTGCCACCAATCCGGCGGGGGGGCGCAATGAGCAGTTCTTC
16	TRBV24-1	TRBJ2-1	-	TRBD2	CATSSASGGARNEQFF	TGTGCCACCAGTTCTGCTAGCGGGGGGGCCAGGAATGAGCAGTTCTTC
12	TRBV5-5	TRBJ2-3	few	-	CASLRGEDTQYF	TGTGCCAGCTTGCGGGGAGAAGATACGCAGTATTTT
16	TRBV6-1	TRBJ2-1	few	TRBD1	CASTLTGQVSYNEQFF	TGTGCCAGCACCCTCACTGGACAGGTTTCCTACAATGAGCAGTTCTTC
17	TRBV27	TRBJ1-2	once	TRBD1	CASSSGTGYNSNYGYTF	TGTGCCAGCAGTTCCGGGACAGGCTACAACTCTAACTATGGCTACACCTTC
16	TRBV28	TRBJ1-6	many	-	CASSFPAIDLGGPLHF	TGTGCCAGCAGTTTCCCTGCAATCGATTTGGGCGGGCCCCTCCACTTT
16	TRBV14	TRBJ2-3	-	-	CASSQPGTMGTDTQYF	TGTGCCAGCAGCCAACCCGGGACCATGGGGACAGATACGCAGTATTTT
13	TRBV19	TRBJ1-5	few	-	CASIRDWNQPQHF	TGTGCCAGTATAAGGGACTGGAATCAGCCCCAGCATTTT
14	TRBV20-1	TRBJ1-1	-	-	CSARDRNRGTEAFF	TGCAGTGCTAGAGATCGGAACAGAGGGACTGAAGCTTTCTTT
16	TRBV28	TRBJ2-6	few	-	CASHSRVMVGANVLTF	TGTGCCAGCCACAGTAGGGTAATGGTAGGGGCCAACGTCCTGACTTTC
18	TRBV19	TRBJ1-1	few	TRBD1	CASSIQGQGALRDTEAFF	TGTGCCAGTAGTATTCAAGGACAGGGGGCGCTTCGGGACACTGAAGCTTTCTTT